Listed below are T cell receptor beta chains from one sample, sequenced in a study of shared clonotypes between healthy human individuals. TCRdb's copy holds only in-frame clones and misses some; the assay was immunoSEQ multiplex PCR. The sample consists of approximately 600,000 clones, approximately 95% of them appearing once. The sequenced sample consisted of naive CD8+ T cells sorted from blood. All receptors derive from a woman in her twenties or thirties in good health. CDR3s include the opening cysteine and the closing phenylalanine or tryptophan. A D gene is named only where the DNA matches it firmly. Not all rows give a size; the values are once, few, many and, for expanded clones, a class.

abundance: NA; j_gene: TRBJ2-1; d_gene: TRBD2; len: 15; v_gene: TRBV9; CDR3aa: CASSTSGTPYNEQFF; CDR3nt: TGTGCCAGCAGCACTAGCGGGACCCCATACAATGAGCAGTTCTTC
abundance: NA; j_gene: TRBJ2-7; d_gene: NA; len: 15; v_gene: TRBV6-5; CDR3aa: CASGSWPVGPYEQYF; CDR3nt: TGTGCCAGCGGATCCTGGCCGGTCGGGCCCTACGAGCAGTACTTC
abundance: NA; j_gene: TRBJ2-5; d_gene: TRBD2; len: 16; v_gene: TRBV27; CDR3aa: CASSSGTSGWRETQYF; CDR3nt: TGTGCCAGCAGCTCTGGGACTAGCGGGTGGAGAGAGACCCAGTACTTC
abundance: few; j_gene: TRBJ2-5; d_gene: TRBD1; len: 13; v_gene: TRBV30; CDR3aa: CAWSVTGEETQYF; CDR3nt: TGTGCCTGGAGTGTAACAGGGGAAGAGACCCAGTACTTC
abundance: NA; j_gene: TRBJ2-7; d_gene: NA; len: 12; v_gene: TRBV5-4; CDR3aa: CASSTGMEEQYF; CDR3nt: TGTGCCAGCAGCACAGGGATGGAAGAGCAGTACTTC
abundance: NA; j_gene: TRBJ1-4; d_gene: NA; len: 12; v_gene: TRBV7-9; CDR3aa: CASSLTVEKLFF; CDR3nt: TGTGCCAGCAGCCTGACAGTTGAAAAACTGTTTTTT
abundance: NA; j_gene: TRBJ2-3; d_gene: NA; len: 15; v_gene: TRBV28; CDR3aa: CASIRRGFQTDTQYF; CDR3nt: TGTGCCAGCATCCGTCGCGGGTTTCAAACAGATACGCAGTATTTT
abundance: NA; j_gene: TRBJ1-2; d_gene: NA; len: 17; v_gene: TRBV27; CDR3aa: CASSPLWGGGANYGYTF; CDR3nt: TGTGCCAGCAGTCCACTGTGGGGTGGAGGGGCTAACTATGGCTACACCTTC
abundance: NA; j_gene: TRBJ2-2; d_gene: NA; len: 17; v_gene: TRBV7-9; CDR3aa: CASSLGTGTANTGELFF; CDR3nt: TGTGCCAGCAGCTTAGGAACCGGGACCGCGAACACCGGGGAGCTGTTTTTT
abundance: NA; j_gene: TRBJ1-4; d_gene: NA; len: 14; v_gene: TRBV10-2; CDR3aa: CASSEDGLNEKLFF; CDR3nt: TGCGCCAGCAGTGAGGACGGCCTTAATGAAAAACTGTTTTTT
abundance: NA; j_gene: TRBJ2-5; d_gene: NA; len: 17; v_gene: TRBV2; CDR3aa: CASSEAHGFGSQETQYF; CDR3nt: TGTGCCAGCAGTGAAGCGCACGGGTTCGGCAGCCAAGAGACCCAGTACTTC
abundance: NA; j_gene: TRBJ2-2; d_gene: TRBD2; len: 16; v_gene: TRBV15; CDR3aa: CATSSGTSGNTGELFF; CDR3nt: TGTGCCACCAGCTCCGGGACTAGCGGGAACACCGGGGAGCTGTTTTTT
abundance: few; j_gene: TRBJ1-1; d_gene: NA; len: 12; v_gene: TRBV2; CDR3aa: CASSTPITEAFF; CDR3nt: TGTGCCAGCAGTACCCCGATCACTGAAGCTTTCTTT
abundance: NA; j_gene: TRBJ2-7; d_gene: NA; len: 15; v_gene: TRBV5-3; CDR3aa: CARSYRSPFRYEQYF; CDR3nt: TGTGCCAGAAGCTACAGGAGTCCTTTTAGGTACGAGCAGTACTTC
abundance: NA; j_gene: TRBJ2-7; d_gene: TRBD1; len: 15; v_gene: TRBV7-3; CDR3aa: CASSATLDRTEEQYF; CDR3nt: TGTGCCAGCAGCGCGACCCTGGACAGGACCGAGGAGCAGTACTTC
abundance: NA; j_gene: TRBJ1-4; d_gene: TRBD1; len: 15; v_gene: TRBV30; CDR3aa: CAWSTGYGTNEKLFF; CDR3nt: TGTGCCTGGTCGACAGGGTATGGGACTAATGAAAAACTGTTTTTT
abundance: NA; j_gene: TRBJ2-7; d_gene: NA; len: 14; v_gene: TRBV5-1; CDR3aa: CASTISTGLNEQYF; CDR3nt: TGCGCCAGCACAATATCGACAGGTTTGAACGAGCAGTACTTC
abundance: NA; j_gene: TRBJ2-7; d_gene: NA; len: 12; v_gene: TRBV28; CDR3aa: CASSTSYSEQYF; CDR3nt: TGTGCCAGCAGCACCAGTTATTCCGAGCAGTACTTC
abundance: NA; j_gene: TRBJ1-1; d_gene: NA; len: 14; v_gene: TRBV9; CDR3aa: CASSAGRKNTEAFF; CDR3nt: TGTGCCAGCAGCGCGGGACGTAAGAACACTGAAGCTTTCTTT
abundance: NA; j_gene: TRBJ2-1; d_gene: TRBD2; len: 16; v_gene: TRBV13; CDR3aa: CASSLGLAGGPNEQFF; CDR3nt: TGTGCCAGCAGCTTAGGACTAGCGGGAGGTCCCAATGAGCAGTTCTTC
abundance: NA; j_gene: TRBJ2-7; d_gene: NA; len: 13; v_gene: TRBV7-9; CDR3aa: CASSPRQSYEQYF; CDR3nt: TGTGCCAGCAGCCCACGACAGTCCTACGAGCAGTACTTC
abundance: NA; j_gene: TRBJ2-3; d_gene: TRBD2; len: 17; v_gene: TRBV28; CDR3aa: CASSSQLAGISTDTQYF; CDR3nt: TGTGCCAGCAGTTCCCAACTAGCGGGGATTAGCACAGATACGCAGTATTTT
abundance: NA; j_gene: TRBJ2-3; d_gene: NA; len: 12; v_gene: TRBV2; CDR3aa: CASSEAADTQYF; CDR3nt: TGTGCCAGCAGTGAAGCCGCAGATACGCAGTATTTT
abundance: NA; j_gene: TRBJ2-2; d_gene: NA; len: 13; v_gene: TRBV9; CDR3aa: CASSGLAAGELFF; CDR3nt: TGTGCCAGCAGCGGGCTAGCCGCCGGGGAGCTGTTTTTT
abundance: NA; j_gene: TRBJ2-1; d_gene: TRBD2; len: 15; v_gene: TRBV19; CDR3aa: CASSMAGLAANEQFF; CDR3nt: TGTGCCAGTAGTATGGCTGGACTAGCGGCAAATGAGCAGTTCTTC
abundance: NA; j_gene: TRBJ2-1; d_gene: NA; len: 14; v_gene: TRBV28; CDR3aa: CASSSPRGGNEQFF; CDR3nt: TGTGCCAGCAGTTCACCCAGGGGGGGCAATGAGCAGTTCTTC
abundance: NA; j_gene: TRBJ2-7; d_gene: TRBD2; len: 15; v_gene: TRBV19; CDR3aa: CASSIGTSDVYEQYF; CDR3nt: TGTGCCAGTAGTATTGGGACTAGCGACGTCTACGAGCAGTACTTC
abundance: NA; j_gene: TRBJ1-3; d_gene: TRBD1; len: 15; v_gene: TRBV2; CDR3aa: CAGEYRGPSGNTIYF; CDR3nt: TGTGCCGGAGAGTACAGGGGGCCCTCTGGAAACACCATATATTTT
abundance: NA; j_gene: TRBJ1-3; d_gene: NA; len: 16; v_gene: TRBV10-1; CDR3aa: CASSEEGLPSGNTIYF; CDR3nt: TGCGCCAGCAGTGAGGAGGGGTTACCCTCTGGAAACACCATATATTTT
abundance: NA; j_gene: TRBJ2-7; d_gene: TRBD1; len: 14; v_gene: TRBV27; CDR3aa: CATSFVQGAGEQYF; CDR3nt: TGTGCCACCAGTTTTGTTCAGGGGGCCGGAGAGCAGTACTTC
abundance: NA; j_gene: TRBJ2-3; d_gene: NA; len: 16; v_gene: TRBV15; CDR3aa: CATSYLRGTSTDTQYF; CDR3nt: TGTGCCACCAGCTACCTACGGGGGACTAGCACAGATACGCAGTATTTT
abundance: NA; j_gene: TRBJ2-7; d_gene: NA; len: 13; v_gene: TRBV2; CDR3aa: CASSNTDSYEQYF; CDR3nt: TGTGCCAGCAGTAATACAGACTCCTACGAGCAGTACTTC
abundance: NA; j_gene: TRBJ1-4; d_gene: NA; len: 16; v_gene: TRBV7-9; CDR3aa: CASSSSSGADNEKLFF; CDR3nt: TGTGCCAGCAGCTCTTCCTCGGGGGCCGATAATGAAAAACTGTTTTTT
abundance: NA; j_gene: TRBJ2-1; d_gene: NA; len: 14; v_gene: TRBV19; CDR3aa: CASSIGLESNEQFF; CDR3nt: TGTGCCAGTAGTATAGGACTCGAGAGCAATGAGCAGTTCTTC
abundance: NA; j_gene: TRBJ2-7; d_gene: TRBD1; len: 13; v_gene: TRBV27; CDR3aa: CASSLGTDYEQYF; CDR3nt: TGTGCCAGCAGTCTCGGGACAGACTACGAGCAGTACTTC
abundance: once; j_gene: TRBJ1-5; d_gene: NA; len: 18; v_gene: TRBV7-2; CDR3aa: CASTYPTWSGDPSQPQHF; CDR3nt: TGTGCCAGCACCTACCCCACTTGGAGCGGGGACCCGAGTCAGCCCCAGCATTTT
abundance: NA; j_gene: TRBJ2-1; d_gene: TRBD2; len: 16; v_gene: TRBV7-9; CDR3aa: CASSNPLSGRANEQFF; CDR3nt: TGTGCCAGCAGCAACCCGCTTAGCGGGAGGGCCAATGAGCAGTTCTTC
abundance: NA; j_gene: TRBJ1-5; d_gene: NA; len: 10; v_gene: TRBV2; CDR3aa: CASTPRPQHF; CDR3nt: TGTGCCAGCACCCCTAGACCCCAGCATTTT
abundance: NA; j_gene: TRBJ1-5; d_gene: NA; len: 16; v_gene: TRBV19; CDR3aa: CASSIDPAGRNQPQHF; CDR3nt: TGTGCCAGTAGTATAGATCCCGCAGGACGCAATCAGCCCCAGCATTTT
abundance: NA; j_gene: TRBJ1-1; d_gene: NA; len: 14; v_gene: TRBV13; CDR3aa: CASSLVGLNTEAFF; CDR3nt: TGTGCCAGCAGCTTAGTGGGACTGAACACTGAAGCTTTCTTT
abundance: NA; j_gene: TRBJ2-7; d_gene: TRBD2; len: 18; v_gene: TRBV13; CDR3aa: CASSLGVSGWEGSYEQYF; CDR3nt: TGTGCCAGCAGCTTAGGCGTCAGCGGATGGGAGGGCTCCTACGAGCAGTACTTC
abundance: NA; j_gene: TRBJ2-3; d_gene: TRBD2; len: 16; v_gene: TRBV5-6; CDR3aa: CASSLGIAGDTDTQYF; CDR3nt: TGTGCCAGCAGCTTGGGTATAGCGGGAGACACAGATACGCAGTATTTT
abundance: NA; j_gene: TRBJ1-2; d_gene: NA; len: 14; v_gene: TRBV9; CDR3aa: CASSVGNSVYGYTF; CDR3nt: TGTGCCAGCAGCGTAGGGAACAGCGTCTATGGCTACACCTTC
abundance: NA; j_gene: TRBJ2-7; d_gene: TRBD1; len: 15; v_gene: TRBV16; CDR3aa: CASSHRDRGLYEQYF; CDR3nt: TGTGCCAGCAGCCACCGGGACAGGGGGTTATACGAGCAGTACTTC
abundance: NA; j_gene: TRBJ2-2; d_gene: TRBD2; len: 16; v_gene: TRBV7-6; CDR3aa: CASSLLTSGSTGELFF; CDR3nt: TGTGCCAGCAGCTTACTAACTAGCGGGAGTACCGGGGAGCTGTTTTTT